This note documents a single T cell receptor (beta chain) sequence. This clone was recorded once. This clone's antigen is unknown. No much larger clonotype is one base removed from it; base qualities were not supplied. Per the publication, the time point label means: cycle 4 day 1 (C4D1), after 5 to 7 weeks of nivolumab. Every trial patient had relapsed after autologous stem cell transplantation, and cohorts A, B and C differed in prior brentuximab vedotin exposure. Using a Miltenyi CD4+ T cell isolation kit, CD4+ T cells were purified from thawed PBMCs through magnetic negative selection. A total of over 50 patients with relapsed/refractory classical Hodgkin lymphoma made up the trial cohort, and each patient's best overall response was complete response, partial response or progressive disease. Single-agent nivolumab was administered to trial patients in the multi-cohort phase II CheckMate 205 trial. Best overall response was determined by an independent review committee according to the 2007 International Working Group response criteria. PBMCs from the trial were collected at three points: immediately before nivolumab initiation (C1D1), and during therapy at cycle 2 day 1 and cycle 4 day 1. Peripheral blood was collected in 8 mL Vacutainer Cell Preparation Tubes, from which PBMCs were isolated by centrifugation and then cryopreserved. Purified CD4+ and CD8+ fractions were prepared only for cases in which an additional PBMC sample was available. Magnetically labelled cells were removed on LS columns in a quadroMACS separator, and the flow-through was retained as the purified fraction.

The sample is drawn from a study of PD-1 blockade in classical Hodgkin lymphoma (dated by TCRdb to 2019 to 2021). For context, the study as a whole: Nivolumab dosing was 3 mg/kg intravenously every 2 weeks, continuing until either disease progression or unacceptable toxicity. A peripheral blood immune signature of response to PD-1 blockade in classical Hodgkin lymphoma was defined using TCR beta sequencing and CyTOF. Paper-wide results and their limitations: The study was restricted to a single clinical trial cohort, and the causes of repertoire differences, possibly disease activity or prior therapy, were left undefined. Newly diagnosed patients were reported to have lower baseline TCR diversity than healthy donors, and relapsed/refractory patients were reported to have lower baseline TCR diversity still. Lower diversity was seen in patients whose nivolumab began less than 1 year after ASCT, and these patients were left out of later analyses so that immune reconstitution would not confound the results. Trial patients achieving complete response had baseline diversity similar to newly diagnosed patients, whereas partial responders and progressors had significantly lower diversity. A significant rise by C4D1 was seen in CD4+ but not CD8+ TCR diversity (p=0.0027 vs p=0.16), with the rise being most apparent in complete responders (p=0.02).

The germline V gene sets CDR1 to SGHRS and CDR2 to YFSETQ. V lost 3 bases and J lost 1 base; the stretch between them is 5 bases long. From the cysteine through the phenylalanine, the CDR3 covers 13 amino acids. CDR3 DNA only is kept here, 39 bases in frame from base 1. The Qiagen DNeasy kit was used to extract genomic DNA from unsorted PBMCs and from the negatively selected CD4+ and CD8+ fractions. TCR beta CDR3 regions were amplified by immunoSEQ multiplex PCR using primers annealing to V and J segments. A synthetic immune receptor repertoire was used to minimize amplification bias, and any residual bias was removed computationally once sequencing was done. In the paper's pipeline: Repertoire diversity was quantified as the Shannon entropy index using custom Python scripts. Unsorted, CD4+ and CD8+ repertoires were analyzed separately, except in combined analyses where CD4+ and CD8+ sequences were merged in silico. Clonal expansion was defined as at least a 2-fold frequency increase after treatment relative to C1D1, with a pseudocount of 0.5 for undetected baseline clones. Clones with 0 or 1 copy at C1D1 were defined as singleton clones, while clones with 2 or more copies were defined as non-singleton clones. Clones expanded in unsorted samples were annotated as CD4+, CD8+ or unknown by matching protein sequences in sorted samples from the same patient. Diversity changes from C1D1 to C4D1 were tested in paired samples using Wilcoxon tests. What TCRdb holds here is the immuneACCESS table cut down to in-frame rearrangements. Part of the clones is not present; checked against another copy, under half of the missing clones reflect an unresolved V gene, and the others are unexplained. V and J calls and clone size come straight from that table; D and trimming were deduced from the DNA. For this sample the table gives about 30,000 clones, of which more than 80% were detected only once. Of the sample, approximately 0.62% falls within the top ten clones.

This chain joins TRBV5-1 to TRBJ2-1; the D gene cannot be named for sure. Material: CD4+ T cells from blood, obtained before the fourth cycle of nivolumab. This clonotype was obtained from a human donor with classical Hodgkin lymphoma. The nucleotides are TGCGCCAGCAGCTCCGGATCCTACAATGAGCAGTTCTTC. This encodes CASSSGSYNEQFF. Where the CDR3 stops, the reference TRBV5-1 and TRBJ2-1 genes take over; the full variable domain is KAGVTQTPRYLIKTRGQQVTLSCSPISGHRSVSWYQQTPGQGLQFLFEYFSETQRNKGNFPGRFSGRQFSNSRSEMNVSTLELGDSALYLCASSSGSYNEQFFGPGTRLTVL.